The 25 T cell receptor beta chains below were found in one sample sequenced in a study of vaccination effects on CD4 cells after COVID-19. Clones were read by immunoSEQ multiplex PCR, and TCRdb kept only the in-frame ones, dropping some. Seen here are over 55,000 clones, roughly four fifths observed once, and the top ten hold roughly 2.4%. No cognate antigen is known for these TCRs. Prior to sequencing, the ViraFEST assay stimulated PBMC with viral peptide pools, which expanded the antigen-specific CD4+ T cells. Culture proceeded for approximately 9 days, and CD4+ T cells were then isolated. Specimen: CD4+ T cells from PBMCs cultured with HCoV-229E spike peptides, collected before COVID-19 vaccination. The source of these receptors is a human donor who received a COVID-19 vaccine.

The V and J genes are TRBV6-6 and TRBJ1-2, with 8 bases fitting TRBD1. The CDR3 is made up of 14 amino acids. CDR1 and CDR2 (germline): MNHNY, SVGAGI (reference sequence). The V segment lost 3 bases and the J segment 4 bases; nucleotides outside the gene matches: 4. The CDR3 coding sequence is TGTGCCAGCAGTTATCAGACAGGGGTCTATGGCTACACCTTC. It is translated as CASSYQTGVYGYTF.

The chain combines TRBV3-1 (or the pseudogene TRBV3-2) with TRBJ2-1; D is uncertain. This CDR3 spans 14 amino acids. V lost 4 bases to trimming and J lost 9 bases, with 16 bases between them. Germline loops: CDR1 LGHDT, CDR2 YNNKEL (reference sequence). CDR3 sequence reads: CASSPLGPLSEQFF. The CDR3 region has the DNA TGTGCCAGCAGCCCCTTAGGCCCTCTCAGTGAGCAGTTCTTC.

The chain uses TRBV30 and TRBJ1-2, with no clear D. The CDR3 covers 15 residues. V was clipped by 5 bases and J by 5 bases, with 21 bases between them. Looked up from germline, CDR1 is GTSNPN and CDR2 is SVGIG (reference sequence). DNA for the CDR3: TGTGCCTGGGAAAGGGAGTCCTCACTCGGATATGGCTACACCTTC. Translating gives CAWERESSLGYGYTF.

V and J are TRBV28 and TRBJ2-7; the match to TRBD2 covers 9 bases. The V and J ends lost 3 bases and 2 bases, in that order; junction bases with no gene match: 8. This CDR3 is 16 amino acids long. Germline V gene data show CDR1 as MDHEN and CDR2 as SYDVKM. The chain's CDR3 is CASSFRRLAGTYEQYV. CDR3 coding DNA: TGTGCCAGCAGTTTCCGGCGGCTAGCGGGGACCTACGAGCAGTACGTC.

The gene calls are TRBV5-5 and TRBJ2-1; D tentatively reads TRBD1 or TRBD2 (6 bases each). Trimming shortened V by 3 bases and J by 5 bases, and 9 bases separated the two germline ends. The CDR3 loop spans 13 amino acids. CDR1 is SGHKS and CDR2 is YYEKEE in the germline V gene (reference sequence). CDR3 coding DNA: TGTGCCAGCAGCTCGGAGGGGGACAATGAGCAGTTCTTC. It translates to CASSSEGDNEQFF.

This clone was detected a few times. This chain joins TRBV24-1 and TRBJ1-2; perhaps TRBD1 as D (5 bases). Per germline, CDR1 KGHDR and CDR2 SFDVKD. The CDR3 has 14 residues. Trimming cost V 1 base and J 4 bases, with 9 bases left between them. The CDR3 region is CATSDLAGIYGYTF. DNA of the CDR3: TGTGCCACCAGTGATTTAGCAGGGATCTATGGCTACACCTTC.

This sequence joins TRBV6-1 and TRBJ1-5; maybe TRBD1 (5 bases). This CDR3 is 15 amino acids long. The V gene's germline CDR1 is MNHNS and CDR2 SASEGT. V was trimmed by 2 bases and J by 0 bases, leaving 8 bases between them. The CDR3 DNA sequence: TGTGCCAGCAGTGAACAGGGAGGTAGCAATCAGCCCCAGCATTTT. It yields the protein CASSEQGGSNQPQHF.

CDR3 residues: CASSLVTAFNTGELFF. CDR3 sequence (DNA): TGTGCCAGCAGCTTGGTGACAGCCTTTAACACCGGGGAGCTGTTTTTT. V and J are TRBV5-6 and TRBJ2-2, with D possibly being TRBD1 (5 bases). The length of the CDR3 is 16 residues. Trimming took 0 bases from V and 2 from J, leaving 11 bases between them. The germline CDR1 and CDR2 sequences are SGHDT and YYEEEE.

The chain uses TRBV27 and TRBJ2-5; 12 bases are a match to TRBD2. The CDR3 totals 17 residues. Germline CDR1 MNHEY, CDR2 SMNVEV (reference sequence). The junction had 3 bases not matched to a gene; V was cut back by 0 bases and J by 1 base. The CDR3 sequence is CASSLSTSGGPQETQYF. The CDR3 region has the DNA TGTGCCAGCAGTTTATCGACTAGCGGGGGACCCCAAGAGACCCAGTACTTC.

The V and J genes are TRBV6-5 and TRBJ1-1; D gene ambiguous. Germline V CDR1 and CDR2: MNHEY, SVGAGI. The V gene lost 7 bases and the J gene lost 5 bases, with 11 bases spanning the gap. This CDR3 is 12 amino acids long. CDR3 sequence (DNA): TGTGCCAGCAAAGGGCTAGGGACTGAAGCTTTCTTT. Translated: CASKGLGTEAFF.

The chain combines TRBV24-1 with TRBJ1-2, with unresolved D. The CDR3 totals 13 residues. V lost 3 bases, J lost 3 bases, and 7 bases lay in between. CDR1 KGHDR and CDR2 SFDVKD come from the germline V gene. The CDR3 reads CATSDGRDYGYTF. The CDR3 DNA is TGTGCCACCAGTGATGGGCGGGACTATGGCTACACCTTC.

The V and J genes are TRBV5-1 and TRBJ1-6; no clear D gene. Germline lookup yields CDR1 SGHRS and CDR2 YFSETQ. The CDR3 has 15 residues. V lost 4 bases and J 6 bases, leaving 14 bases between the germline ends. The CDR3 sequence: CASSPDGPLNSPLHF. The DNA for the CDR3 is TGCGCCAGCAGCCCGGACGGGCCTCTTAATTCACCCCTCCACTTT. The whole variable domain, filled in from reference TRBV5-1 and TRBJ1-6, reads KAGVTQTPRYLIKTRGQQVTLSCSPISGHRSVSWYQQTPGQGLQFLFEYFSETQRNKGNFPGRFSGRQFSNSRSEMNVSTLELGDSALYLCASSPDGPLNSPLHFGNGTRLTVT.

The V call is TRBV5-3, the J call TRBJ2-7; the D gene is possibly TRBD1 (5 bases). TRBV5-3 is given ORF status, its function remaining uncertain. The CDR3 consists of 17 residues. Trimming removed 4 bases from V and 3 bases from J, with 23 bases in between. CDR3 nucleotide sequence: TGTGCCAGAAGCCCCCCTCTAGAGACAGACACTAACTACGAGCAGTACGTC. Its translation is CARSPPLETDTNYEQYV.

CDR3 protein: CASSRSGGPNAEQFF. As DNA, the CDR3 is TGTGCCAGCAGCAGATCGGGGGGACCTAATGCGGAGCAGTTCTTC. The rearrangement links TRBV7-3 to TRBJ2-1, with TRBD2 matching 7 bases. Germline V gene sequence: CDR1 SGHTA, CDR2 FQGTGA. CDR3 length: 15 residues. Unmatched junction bases numbered 14, after V lost 5 bases and J lost 10 bases.

By frequency in the sample, this clone is medium-sized. This sequence joins TRBV19 and TRBJ1-2; 8 nucleotides match TRBD1. Germline V lookup: CDR1 LNHDA, CDR2 SQIVND (reference sequence). The J segment lost 4 bases and the V segment lost 5 bases, leaving 6 bases of the junction unmatched. CDR3 length equals 14 residues. This CDR3 reads CASSQGAPLYGYTF. Written as DNA, the CDR3 is TGTGCCAGTAGTCAGGGGGCACCTCTCTATGGCTACACCTTC.

This chain uses TRBV7-2 with TRBJ1-4, with D perhaps TRBD1 (6 bases). This CDR3 is 14 amino acids long. Per germline, CDR1 SGHTA and CDR2 FQGNSA. V lost 3 bases and J lost 6, with 11 bases in between. Here the CDR3 reads CASSFRGGDEKLFF. The CDR3, as DNA: TGTGCCAGCAGCTTCAGGGGAGGGGATGAAAAACTGTTTTTT. The variable domain in full, completed from reference TRBV7-2 and TRBJ1-4, reads GAGVSQSPSNKVTEKGKDVELRCDPISGHTALYWYRQSLGQGLEFLIYFQGNSAPDKSGLPSDRFSAERTGGSVSTLTIQRTQQEDSAVYLCASSFRGGDEKLFFGSGTQLSVL.

This clone was observed once. This chain uses TRBV7-3 with TRBJ2-2; no reliable D call. Trimming left V 5 bases short and J 6 bases short, with 10 bases between. Germline V gives CDR1 SGHTA, CDR2 FQGTGA. The CDR3 length is 13 residues. Here the CDR3 reads CASSALSPGELFF. In nucleotides, the CDR3 is TGTGCCAGCAGCGCCCTATCGCCCGGGGAGCTGTTTTTT. Full variable domain (rest looked up from reference TRBV7-3 and TRBJ2-2): GAGVSQTPSNKVTEKGKYVELRCDPISGHTALYWYRQSLGQGPEFLIYFQGTGAADDSGLPNDRFFAVRPEGSVSTLKIQRTERGDSAVYLCASSALSPGELFFGEGSRLTVL.

The V and J genes are TRBV28 and TRBJ1-2; 7 bases are shared with TRBD1. The ends lost 2 bases at V and 8 bases at J; junction bases unmatched: 14. Looked up from germline, CDR1 is MDHEN and CDR2 is SYDVKM. The CDR3 loop spans 16 amino acids. The CDR3 DNA reads as TGTGCCAGCAGTTTAGAAACAGGGGCATGGCGTGGGGGCTACACCTTC. This encodes CASSLETGAWRGGYTF.

This chain joins TRBV10-2 and TRBJ2-7, with D maybe TRBD1 (5 bases). Germline-derived CDR1 and CDR2 are WSHSY and SAAADI. V dropped 4 bases and J dropped 5 bases, with 12 bases sitting between them. The CDR3 runs 13 residues. CDR3 nucleotide sequence: TGCGCCAGCAGTGGAGCTCAGGGTCACGAGCAGTACGTC. This translates into CASSGAQGHEQYV.

The chain recombines TRBV3-1 (or the pseudogene TRBV3-2) with TRBJ2-2; TRBD2 is a possible D gene (5 bases). The CDR3 sequence is 13 residues long. The germline V gene has CDR1 LGHDT and CDR2 YNNKEL (reference sequence). Between the trimmed V and J ends, which lost 7 bases and 13 bases, there was a span of 19 bases. The CDR3 sequence is CASTPSDSRRLFF. DNA for the CDR3: TGTGCCAGCACCCCATCGGACTCGCGACGGCTGTTTTTT.

This clone has a handful of counts. This chain joins TRBV29-1 and TRBJ1-1; weak D call: TRBD1 (5 bases). This CDR3 region has 13 residues. Germline V CDR1 and CDR2: SQVTM, ANQGSEA. The germline V and J ends were trimmed by 7 bases and 1 base, with 13 bases remaining between them. The chain's CDR3 is CSAPGRTNTEAFF. The CDR3 nucleotides read TGCAGCGCCCCGGGACGTACGAACACTGAAGCTTTCTTT.

This clone was seen once. The chain has TRBV30 and TRBJ1-2, with D uncertain. The CDR3 is made up of 13 amino acids. The germline V gene encodes CDR1 GTSNPN and CDR2 SVGIG (reference sequence). Trimming cost V 5 bases and J 6 bases, with 16 bases left between them. The CDR3 nucleotides are TGTGCCTGGGCATTCACTGGTCGGGATGGCTACACCTTC. Its protein is CAWAFTGRDGYTF.

The sample holds one count of this clone. The chain employs TRBV5-1 and TRBJ2-7, with 9 bases that match TRBD1. This CDR3 has 14 residues. The germline V gene has CDR1 SGHRS and CDR2 YFSETQ. J gave up 4 bases and V 4 bases, and 6 bases lay outside the gene matches. As DNA, the CDR3 is TGCGCCAGCAGCCCCGGACAGGGGAGTTACGAGCAGTACGTC. Translated: CASSPGQGSYEQYV.

Only one count was recorded for this clone. The gene calls are TRBV11-3 and TRBJ2-5; 12 nucleotides match TRBD1. The germline V gene has CDR1 SGHNT and CDR2 YENEEA. The V segment lost 2 bases and the J segment 5 bases; nucleotides outside the gene matches: 6. The CDR3 has 16 residues. The CDR3: CASSLSGTGGEETQYF. The CDR3 nucleotides read TGTGCCAGCAGCTTATCCGGGACAGGGGGCGAGGAGACCCAGTACTTC.

As DNA, the CDR3 is TGTGCCACCAGTGATGGGACAGAAGAGACCCAGTACTTC. Its translation is CATSDGTEETQYF. The chain links TRBV24-1 to TRBJ2-5, with 7 nucleotides matching TRBD1. There are 13 residues in the CDR3. The V gene's germline CDR1 is KGHDR and CDR2 SFDVKD. The J segment lost 3 bases and the V segment lost 3 bases, leaving 0 bases of the junction unmatched.